This T cell receptor beta chain came from a study of blood T cell repertoires in COVID-19. On the study more broadly: COVID-19 samples from acute and convalescent phases originated in the United States, Italy and Spain. Sources were T cells, B-cell-depleted T cells, or PBMCs; the material itself was cDNA or gDNA.

Participants had their cohort set by participant-reported clinical history. Cohort 3 recovery required two negative PCRs, clearance, or symptom resolution. There are a few counts of this clone. The CDR3 sequence is 16 residues long. V was cut by 1 base and J by 0 bases, with 12 bases left in between. Germline CDR1 is SGHNT and CDR2 is YENEEA. TCRdb's copy holds only in-frame clones and misses some; the assay was immunoSEQ multiplex PCR. The top ten hold about 3.2% of the sample, which has 150,000 or so clones, almost 80% seen once. Sequenced sample: PBMCs or T cells enriched from blood (not recorded which). The sequence derives from a woman in her 50s who had recovered from COVID-19. This sequence joins TRBV11-3 and TRBJ1-1; TRBD1 might be the D (6 bases). CDR3: CASSLVTGIMNTEAFF. The CDR3 DNA reads TGTGCCAGCAGCTTAGTAACAGGGATTATGAACACTGAAGCTTTCTTT.